Listed below are T cell receptor beta chains from one sample, sequenced in a study of blood T cell repertoires in COVID-19. Clones were sequenced by immunoSEQ multiplex PCR, and TCRdb holds only the in-frame ones, with some missing. The data show 150,000 or so clones, with approximately 85% seen just once and over 0.55% held by the top ten. Input material: peripheral blood. These receptors were taken from a man aged 60 to 75 with COVID-19, enrolled during active disease. Both conserved end residues are part of each CDR3. Each record gives: D gene, clone size, V gene, J gene, CDR3 protein, CDR3 DNA. A D gene is named only where the DNA matches it firmly. Rows give clone size only sometimes, using once, few, many, or a class for an expanded clone.

D gene: .
clone size: .
V gene: TRBV11-2
J gene: TRBJ1-2
CDR3 protein: CASSSLLLDSLYGYTF
CDR3 DNA: TGTGCCAGCAGCTCACTACTTCTCGACAGCCTCTATGGCTACACCTTC

D gene: TRBD2
clone size: .
V gene: TRBV9
J gene: TRBJ2-2
CDR3 protein: CASSPRGGGTGELFF
CDR3 DNA: TGTGCCAGCAGCCCGCGGGGGGGCGGTACCGGGGAGCTGTTTTTT

D gene: .
clone size: .
V gene: TRBV5-1
J gene: TRBJ2-5
CDR3 protein: CASSLVSSNQETQYF
CDR3 DNA: TGCGCCAGCAGCTTGGTTTCCAGTAACCAAGAGACCCAGTACTTC

D gene: TRBD1
clone size: .
V gene: TRBV27
J gene: TRBJ1-5
CDR3 protein: CASSTGGQPQHF
CDR3 DNA: TGTGCCAGCAGCACAGGGGGTCAGCCCCAGCATTTT

D gene: .
clone size: .
V gene: TRBV6-5
J gene: TRBJ1-6
CDR3 protein: CAATQQGPNSPLHF
CDR3 DNA: TGTGCCGCCACTCAGCAGGGGCCTAATTCACCCCTCCACTTT

D gene: .
clone size: once
V gene: TRBV18
J gene: TRBJ2-5
CDR3 protein: CASSPRGSETQYF
CDR3 DNA: TGTGCCAGCTCACCTCGGGGGTCGGAGACCCAGTACTTC

D gene: TRBD1
clone size: .
V gene: TRBV5-1
J gene: TRBJ1-1
CDR3 protein: CASSFGTGETEAFF
CDR3 DNA: TGCGCCAGCAGCTTTGGGACAGGGGAAACTGAAGCTTTCTTT

D gene: TRBD1
clone size: .
V gene: TRBV6-5
J gene: TRBJ1-1
CDR3 protein: CASSPQDRSNTEAFF
CDR3 DNA: TGTGCCAGCAGTCCTCAGGACAGGTCGAACACTGAAGCTTTCTTT

D gene: TRBD1
clone size: .
V gene: TRBV19
J gene: TRBJ1-4
CDR3 protein: CATKSQGLSNEKLFF
CDR3 DNA: TGTGCCACCAAGTCACAGGGGCTTTCTAATGAAAAACTGTTTTTT

D gene: .
clone size: .
V gene: TRBV24-1
J gene: TRBJ1-1
CDR3 protein: CATRGGVRGSEAFF
CDR3 DNA: TGTGCCACCAGAGGGGGAGTAAGAGGGTCTGAAGCTTTCTTT

D gene: TRBD1
clone size: .
V gene: TRBV6-5
J gene: TRBJ1-1
CDR3 protein: CASSYLGQGTVAFF
CDR3 DNA: TGTGCCAGCAGTTACTTGGGACAGGGGACCGTAGCTTTCTTT

D gene: TRBD1
clone size: few
V gene: TRBV19
J gene: TRBJ1-5
CDR3 protein: CASSILNRGREYSNQPQHF
CDR3 DNA: TGTGCCAGTAGTATCTTAAACAGGGGTCGGGAATATAGCAATCAGCCCCAGCATTTT

D gene: .
clone size: .
V gene: TRBV30
J gene: TRBJ2-2
CDR3 protein: CAWSPGWDRGGELFF
CDR3 DNA: TGTGCCTGGAGTCCGGGCTGGGATCGGGGCGGGGAGCTGTTTTTT

D gene: .
clone size: .
V gene: TRBV11-3
J gene: TRBJ1-1
CDR3 protein: CASSLEAAGVNTEAFF
CDR3 DNA: TGTGCCAGCAGCTTAGAGGCGGCAGGGGTGAACACTGAAGCTTTCTTT

D gene: TRBD1
clone size: .
V gene: TRBV7-2
J gene: TRBJ2-7
CDR3 protein: CASIRDRGYEQYF
CDR3 DNA: TGTGCCAGCATTAGGGACAGGGGATACGAGCAGTACTTC

D gene: TRBD1
clone size: .
V gene: TRBV28
J gene: TRBJ1-2
CDR3 protein: CASSDSLGQYTF
CDR3 DNA: TGTGCCAGCAGCGATAGTTTGGGACAGTACACCTTC

D gene: TRBD1
clone size: .
V gene: TRBV5-4
J gene: TRBJ2-2
CDR3 protein: CASSSVQGGTGELFF
CDR3 DNA: TGTGCCAGCAGCTCCGTACAGGGGGGAACCGGGGAGCTGTTTTTT

D gene: .
clone size: .
V gene: TRBV30
J gene: TRBJ1-6
CDR3 protein: CAWRGVGYNSPLHF
CDR3 DNA: TGTGCCTGGAGGGGAGTGGGGTATAATTCACCCCTCCACTTT

D gene: .
clone size: .
V gene: TRBV5-6
J gene: TRBJ1-5
CDR3 protein: CASNRMGGSSNQPQHF
CDR3 DNA: TGTGCCAGCAACCGGATGGGGGGGAGTAGCAATCAGCCCCAGCATTTT

D gene: .
clone size: .
V gene: TRBV19
J gene: TRBJ1-5
CDR3 protein: CASSRSTVNSNQPQHF
CDR3 DNA: TGTGCCAGTAGCCGGTCCACGGTCAATAGCAATCAGCCCCAGCATTTT

D gene: .
clone size: .
V gene: TRBV20-1
J gene: TRBJ1-1
CDR3 protein: CSAKLPPAAFF
CDR3 DNA: TGCAGTGCTAAATTACCACCCGCGGCTTTCTTT

D gene: TRBD1
clone size: .
V gene: TRBV19
J gene: TRBJ1-1
CDR3 protein: CASSISGQGMTEAFF
CDR3 DNA: TGTGCCAGTAGTATCTCGGGACAGGGGATGACTGAAGCTTTCTTT

D gene: .
clone size: .
V gene: TRBV18
J gene: TRBJ2-3
CDR3 protein: CASSQTETTDTQYF
CDR3 DNA: TGTGCCAGCTCACAGACAGAGACCACAGATACGCAGTATTTT

D gene: .
clone size: .
V gene: TRBV6-2/TRBV6-3
J gene: TRBJ2-3
CDR3 protein: CASSPSGGPDTQYF
CDR3 DNA: TGTGCCAGCAGTCCCTCGGGGGGCCCAGATACGCAGTATTTT

D gene: TRBD1
clone size: .
V gene: TRBV5-5
J gene: TRBJ1-4
CDR3 protein: CASSFSGGGNEKLFF
CDR3 DNA: TGTGCCAGCAGCTTTTCAGGGGGCGGTAATGAAAAACTGTTTTTT

D gene: .
clone size: .
V gene: TRBV6-6
J gene: TRBJ1-5
CDR3 protein: CASSRSGGQGSNQPQHF
CDR3 DNA: TGTGCCAGCAGTCGGTCCGGGGGGCAAGGGAGCAATCAGCCCCAGCATTTT

D gene: .
clone size: .
V gene: TRBV4-3
J gene: TRBJ2-1
CDR3 protein: CASSQEFVGNEQFF
CDR3 DNA: TGCGCCAGCAGCCAAGAGTTTGTCGGCAATGAGCAGTTCTTC

D gene: .
clone size: .
V gene: TRBV6-5
J gene: TRBJ1-1
CDR3 protein: CASSTGRPTEAFF
CDR3 DNA: TGTGCCAGCAGCACAGGTCGTCCCACTGAAGCTTTCTTT

D gene: TRBD1
clone size: .
V gene: TRBV4-2
J gene: TRBJ1-5
CDR3 protein: CASSQELQGAGQPQHF
CDR3 DNA: TGTGCCAGCAGCCAGGAACTACAGGGGGCTGGACAGCCCCAGCATTTT

D gene: .
clone size: .
V gene: TRBV28
J gene: TRBJ1-1
CDR3 protein: CASSHTLGGGTEAFF
CDR3 DNA: TGTGCCAGCAGTCACACCTTGGGGGGTGGCACTGAAGCTTTCTTT

D gene: .
clone size: .
V gene: TRBV3-1/TRBV3-2
J gene: TRBJ2-7
CDR3 protein: CASSLNGGREQYF
CDR3 DNA: TGTGCCAGCAGCCTCAACGGGGGTCGCGAGCAGTACTTC